The 15 T cell receptor beta chains in this list originate from one sample, sequenced in a study of cytomegalovirus exposure and HLA in healthy donors. The PCR contained 60 Vbeta and 13 Jbeta primers. Libraries were prepared by immunoSEQ multiplex PCR; TCRdb keeps only in-frame clonotypes and omits some of them. The sample yields 120,000 to 150,000 clones, about 83% seen once. Sequenced input: PBMCs. These TCRs come from a man aged 35 to 55 in good health and CMV-seropositive.

The gene calls are TRBV6-6 and TRBJ1-1; D is unclear. Germline lookup yields CDR1 MNHNY and CDR2 SVGAGI (reference sequence). The CDR3 is 11 residues long. With 7 bases removed from V and 1 base from J, the gap between germline ends came to 4 bases. CDR3 sequence: CASTGNTEAFF. The CDR3 nucleotides are TGTGCCAGCACAGGGAACACTGAAGCTTTCTTT.

The chain carries TRBV30 and TRBJ1-2, with 12 bases identical to TRBD1. The CDR3 runs to 13 residues. Unmatched junction bases numbered 9, after V lost 3 bases and J lost 13 bases. Germline lookup yields CDR1 GTSNPN and CDR2 SVGIG (reference sequence). The chain's CDR3 is CAWSGLGQGAGTF. CDR3 DNA: TGTGCCTGGAGCGGACTGGGACAGGGGGCTGGCACCTTC.

DNA of the CDR3: TGTGCCAGCAGTTTAAACGACATGTACGAGCAGTACTTC. It yields the protein CASSLNDMYEQYF. The chain is built from TRBV28 and TRBJ2-7; no definite D call. V was pared by 2 bases and J by 4 bases, with 9 bases between. Germline lookup yields CDR1 MDHEN and CDR2 SYDVKM. The CDR3 length is 13 residues. Looking up the rest from reference TRBV28 and TRBJ2-7 gives the full variable domain: DVKVTQSSRYLVKRTGEKVFLECVQDMDHENMFWYRQDPGLGLRLIYFSYDVKMKEKGDIPEGYSVSREKKERFSLILESASTNQTSMYLCASSLNDMYEQYFGPGTRLTVT.

The chain employs TRBV18 and TRBJ2-7; 7 bases are shared with TRBD2. This CDR3 has 16 amino acids. J was trimmed by 5 bases and V by 3 bases; bases with no gene match: 13. Germline loops: CDR1 KGHSH, CDR2 LQKENI. CDR3 sequence (DNA): TGTGCCAGCTCACCCCCCGGAGGGCGGGAGCGGAACGAGCAGTACTTC. Translated, it gives CASSPPGGRERNEQYF. The complete variable domain, with remaining parts taken from reference TRBV18 and TRBJ2-7, reads NAGVMQNPRHLVRRRGQEARLRCSPMKGHSHVYWYRQLPEEGLKFMVYLQKENIIDESGMPKERFSAEFPKEGPSILRIQQVVRGDSAAYFCASSPPGGRERNEQYFGPGTRLTVT.

Concerning this clone: A read error may account for a junction end that differs from germline. CDR3 coding DNA: TGTGCCGGCAGCTCGAATTATATGACAGGTTTTAATGAAAAACTGTTTTTT. The encoded protein is CAGSSNYMTGFNEKLFF. The rearrangement links TRBV7-9 to TRBJ1-4; possibly TRBD1 for D (6 bases). This CDR3 is 17 amino acids long. Germline V gene lookup returns CDR1 SEHNR and CDR2 FQNEAQ (reference sequence). The complete variable domain, with remaining parts taken from reference TRBV7-9 and TRBJ1-4, reads DTGVSQNPRHKITKRGQNVTFRCDPISEHNRLYWYRQTLGQGPEFLTYFQNEAQLEKSRLLSDRFSAERPKGSFSTLEIQRTEQGDSAMYLCAGSSNYMTGFNEKLFFGSGTQLSVL.

The V gene is TRBV15, the J gene TRBJ2-1; D not resolved. Germline assignment: CDR1 LNHNV and CDR2 YYDKDF (reference sequence). The CDR3 runs 13 residues. V lost 0 bases to trimming and J lost 9 bases, with 9 bases between them. Here the CDR3 DNA reads TGTGCCACCAGCAGAGAAGCGAGAGCTGAGCAGTTCTTC. This gives the protein CATSREARAEQFF.

This chain uses TRBV14 with TRBJ2-2; D remains ambiguous. Trimming left V 2 bases short and J 1 base short, with 5 bases between. CDR1 and CDR2 (germline): SGHDN, FVKESK. The CDR3 loop spans 14 amino acids. The chain's CDR3 is CASSQNMNTGELFF. CDR3 bases: TGTGCCAGCAGCCAAAACATGAACACCGGGGAGCTGTTTTTT.

The chain links TRBV9 to TRBJ1-4, with 9 bases aligning to TRBD1. CDR1 is SGDLS and CDR2 is YYNGEE in the germline V gene. V was pared by 7 bases and J by 6 bases, with 13 bases of the junction left unmatched. The CDR3 extends over 16 amino acids. The CDR3 here is CASGKGTGTVDEKLFF. The CDR3 coding sequence is TGTGCCAGCGGGAAGGGGACAGGGACAGTAGATGAAAAACTGTTTTTT.

This clone has only one observation. The chain combines TRBV4-3 with TRBJ2-5; D is ambiguous. The end of the DNA aligns better with TRBJ2-7, so the J call may be wrong. The CDR3 consists of 14 residues. Germline V gene data show CDR1 as LGHNA and CDR2 as YSLEER. The CDR3 loop reads CASSPPRPHYEQYF. The CDR3 coding sequence is TGCGCCAGCAGCCCACCCCGACCCCACTACGAGCAGTACTTC.

The rearrangement uses TRBV27 and TRBJ2-1; a weak D match, TRBD2 (6 bases). Trimming pared 2 bases from V and 10 bases from J, leaving 15 bases between. CDR1 is MNHEY and CDR2 is SMNVEV in the germline V gene (reference sequence). The CDR3 totals 14 residues. The CDR3 loop is CASSLIGGTEEQFF. In DNA, the CDR3 is TGTGCCAGCAGTTTAATCGGCGGGACGGAAGAGCAGTTCTTC.

V gene TRBV19 combines with J gene TRBJ2-2; TRBD1 matches at 10 bases. Germline CDR1 and CDR2: LNHDA and SQIVND (reference sequence). The CDR3 sequence is 16 residues long. V shed 9 bases, J shed 3 bases, and the junction held 10 bases outside the gene matches. The CDR3 spells CASLPQDRGYTGELFF. DNA for the CDR3: TGTGCCAGCTTACCTCAGGACAGGGGGTACACCGGGGAGCTGTTTTTT.

This clone was seen only a few times. V usage is TRBV12-5 and J usage is TRBJ2-2, with D possibly TRBD2 on 5 matching bases. In germline, CDR1 is LGHNT, CDR2 FRNRAP. Deletions cut 2 bases from V and 8 bases from J, with 12 bases between. The CDR3 contains 14 residues. The CDR3 DNA follows: TGTGCTAGTGGTTTGCGGGGAGAGCTTGGGGAGCTGTTTTTT. Encoded protein: CASGLRGELGELFF.

This chain uses TRBV10-3 with TRBJ2-7; 8 bases map to TRBD1. Trimming took 5 bases from V and 2 from J; bases not matched to a gene: 8. Germline CDR1 ENHRY, CDR2 SYGVKD. There are 15 residues in the CDR3. The CDR3 bases are TGTGCCATCAGTAAAGACAGGGGTCTCCCCTACGAGCAGTACTTC. Its translation: CAISKDRGLPYEQYF.

The chain uses TRBV19 and TRBJ2-6; 9 bases are shared with TRBD1. This CDR3 is 20 amino acids long. The germline V gene encodes CDR1 LNHDA and CDR2 SQIVND (reference sequence). With 3 bases clipped from V and 4 bases from J, the junction kept 16 bases outside the gene matches. The CDR3 is CASSIRFLAQGATGANVLTF. In DNA form, the CDR3 reads TGTGCCAGTAGTATTCGATTTCTGGCACAGGGGGCAACAGGGGCCAACGTCCTGACTTTC.

V gene TRBV5-1 combines with J gene TRBJ2-1; 9 bases map to TRBD2. V lost 4 bases and J lost 6; bases outside the gene matches: 5. Looked up from germline, CDR1 is SGHRS and CDR2 is YFSETQ. The length of the CDR3 is 14 residues. CDR3 DNA: TGCGCCAGCAGCCTTCAAGCGGGAGGCAATGAGCAGTTCTTC. It yields the protein CASSLQAGGNEQFF.